In this sample, the clone carrying this T cell receptor beta chain turned up a few times. The sample is drawn from a study of blood T cell repertoires in COVID-19. Study context: Sources were T cells, B-cell-depleted T cells, or PBMCs; the material itself was cDNA or gDNA.

People in the exposed group encountered a COVID-19 case within 2 weeks before entering the study. Trimming left V 8 bases short and J 4 bases short, with 12 bases between. This CDR3 region has 12 residues. CDR1 SNHLY and CDR2 FYNNEI come from the germline V gene. TCRdb's table, derived via immunoSEQ multiplex PCR, lists solely in-frame clones and lacks some. The data show 200,000 to 250,000 clones, around 90% seen once. This sequence was found in a man aged 30-40 years who had been exposed to COVID-19. The sequencing sample was made of PBMCs or T cells enriched from blood (not recorded which). V is TRBV2 and J is TRBJ2-7; weak D call: TRBD1 (6 bases). The CDR3 nucleotides read TGTGCCAGCCTCAGGGGACGGTACGAGCAGTACTTC. Its translation is CASLRGRYEQYF.